These 25 T cell receptor beta chains share one sample of origin, sequenced in a study of blood T cell repertoires in COVID-19. TCRdb's table, derived via immunoSEQ multiplex PCR, lists solely in-frame clones and lacks some. Counted here are roughly 140,000 clones, approximately 86% occurring once; the ten biggest clones make up around 6.2%. What was sequenced was PBMCs or T cells enriched from blood (not recorded which). The receptors derive from a woman in her thirties or forties who had recovered from COVID-19.

This chain joins TRBV6-5 and TRBJ2-1; no clear D. The V end was cut by 0 bases, the J end by 0 bases, with 3 bases between. There are 14 residues in the CDR3. Germline CDR1 and CDR2: MNHEY and SVGAGI. The CDR3 is CASSYSASYNEQFF. DNA for the CDR3: TGTGCCAGCAGTTACTCGGCCTCCTACAATGAGCAGTTCTTC.

The chain links TRBV10-3 to TRBJ2-3; D unclear. The V gene's germline CDR1 is ENHRY and CDR2 SYGVKD. Deletions cut 0 bases from V and 4 bases from J, with 14 bases between. This CDR3 contains 16 residues. CDR3 sequence reads: CAISESSTILADTQYF. As DNA, the CDR3 is TGTGCCATCAGTGAGTCTTCTACTATCCTGGCAGATACGCAGTATTTT.

This chain uses TRBV5-4 with TRBJ1-5, with unresolved D. From germline, CDR1 is SGHNT and CDR2 YYREEE (reference sequence). The V end lost 4 bases, the J end lost 0 bases, and 11 bases lay between the germline ends. The CDR3 totals 15 residues. CDR3 coding DNA: TGTGCCAGCAGCGTATCCGGGGATAGCAATCAGCCCCAGCATTTT. Protein sequence: CASSVSGDSNQPQHF. The variable domain in full, completed from reference TRBV5-4 and TRBJ1-5, reads ETGVTQSPTHLIKTRGQQVTLRCSSQSGHNTVSWYQQALGQGPQFIFQYYREEENGRGNFPPRFSGLQFPNYSSELNVNALELDDSALYLCASSVSGDSNQPQHFGDGTRLSIL.

V usage is TRBV5-1 and J usage is TRBJ2-5, with a possible D match to TRBD2 (6 bases). V lost 4 bases and J lost 1, with 14 bases in between. CDR1 is SGHRS and CDR2 is YFSETQ in the germline V gene. CDR3 size: 15 residues. The DNA of the CDR3 is TGCGCCAGCAGCGGGCCGAACGGGGGCCAAGAGACCCAGTACTTC. It is translated as CASSGPNGGQETQYF.

The chain combines TRBV5-4 with TRBJ2-7; TRBD1 matches 7 bases. CDR3 length equals 15 residues. From germline, CDR1 is SGHNT and CDR2 YYREEE (reference sequence). Germline trimming cut 3 bases from V and 2 bases from J; bases unmatched to any gene: 8. CDR3 in DNA: TGTGCCAGCAGCTCGGACAGGAATCGGGCCTACGAGCAGTACTTC. It yields the protein CASSSDRNRAYEQYF.

The chain employs TRBV4-1 and TRBJ2-7; no firm D call. The germline V gene has CDR1 MGHRA and CDR2 YSYEKL. Trimming pared 0 bases from V and 3 bases from J, leaving 12 bases between. The CDR3 is 15 amino acids. CDR3 DNA sequence: TGCGCCAGCAGCCAAGACTTCCAGGTCCTCTACGAGCAGTACTTC. Translated: CASSQDFQVLYEQYF.

The chain combines TRBV6-5 with TRBJ2-7, with TRBD1 matching 7 bases. Germline assignment: CDR1 MNHEY and CDR2 SVGAGI. The CDR3 is 13 amino acids. Trimming took 6 bases from V and 1 from J; bases not matched to a gene: 3. CDR3 nucleotide sequence: TGTGCCAGCAGGGGGACAGATTCCTACGAGCAGTACTTC. Residues: CASRGTDSYEQYF.

This chain links TRBV29-1 with TRBJ1-1; D is unclear. The germline CDR1 and CDR2 sequences are SQVTM and ANQGSEA. This CDR3 has 17 amino acids. The V gene lost 0 bases and the J gene lost 0 bases, with 17 bases spanning the gap. The CDR3 region is CSVEDFWRKGMNTEAFF. The CDR3 region has the DNA TGCAGCGTTGAAGATTTTTGGAGGAAGGGCATGAACACTGAAGCTTTCTTT. The variable domain in full, completed from reference TRBV29-1 and TRBJ1-1, reads SAVISQKPSRDICQRGTSLTIQCQVDSQVTMMFWYRQQPGQSLTLIATANQGSEATYESGFVIDKFPISRPNLTFSTLTVSNMSPEDSSIYLCSVEDFWRKGMNTEAFFGQGTRLTVV.

V gene TRBV3-1 (or the pseudogene TRBV3-2) combines with J gene TRBJ2-5, with a possible D match to TRBD1 (5 bases). Germline V CDR1 and CDR2: LGHDT, YNNKEL (reference sequence). The CDR3 runs 16 residues. The V end was cut by 4 bases, the J end by 4 bases, with 19 bases between. CDR3 in amino acids: CASSPDTSSSGETQYF. As DNA, the CDR3 is TGTGCCAGCAGCCCGGACACATCGTCGTCAGGAGAGACCCAGTACTTC.

This clone showed up just a few times. The chain has TRBV3-1 (or the pseudogene TRBV3-2) and TRBJ2-1; 11 bases fit TRBD2. This CDR3 contains 19 residues. Germline V lookup: CDR1 LGHDT, CDR2 YNNKEL (reference sequence). Trimming at V came to 6 bases and at J to 1 base, leaving 14 bases not matched to a gene. The CDR3 DNA follows: TGTGCCAGCAGTCGCAGACCCCTTAGCGGGGGGGATTCCTACAATGAGCAGTTCTTC. The encoded protein is CASSRRPLSGGDSYNEQFF.

The genes are TRBV5-4 and TRBJ1-3, with 10 positions matching TRBD1. This CDR3 comprises 16 residues. The germline CDR1 and CDR2 sequences are SGHNT and YYREEE (reference sequence). V trimming: 4 bases; J trimming: 2 bases; junction bases outside the gene matches: 6. CDR3 nucleotide sequence: TGTGCCAGCAGCAGACCGGGACAGGGGCCTGGAAACACCATATATTTT. Translated, it gives CASSRPGQGPGNTIYF. Full variable domain (missing parts from reference TRBV5-4 and TRBJ1-3): ETGVTQSPTHLIKTRGQQVTLRCSSQSGHNTVSWYQQALGQGPQFIFQYYREEENGRGNFPPRFSGLQFPNYSSELNVNALELDDSALYLCASSRPGQGPGNTIYFGEGSWLTVV.

This chain joins TRBV11-2 and TRBJ2-7; 10 bases align to TRBD1. CDR3 length: 15 residues. Germline CDR1 and CDR2: SGHAT and FQNNGV. Trimming took 1 base from V and 5 from J; bases not matched to a gene: 5. CDR3 loop: CASSLGWDRGHEQYF. The DNA for the CDR3 is TGTGCCAGCAGCTTAGGCTGGGACAGGGGCCACGAGCAGTACTTC. Drawing the rest from reference TRBV11-2 and TRBJ2-7, the complete variable domain is EAGVAQSPRYKIIEKRQSVAFWCNPISGHATLYWYQQILGQGPKLLIQFQNNGVVDDSQLPKDRFSAERLKGVDSTLKIQPAKLEDSAVYLCASSLGWDRGHEQYFGPGTRLTVT.

The rearrangement joins TRBV12-3 or TRBV12-4 to TRBJ1-2; 8 bases align to TRBD1. V trimming: 4 bases; J trimming: 14 bases; junction bases outside the gene matches: 12. This CDR3 spans 13 amino acids. The CDR3 coding sequence is TGTGCCAGCAGTTATATAGGACAGGGAGCGAGGACCTTC. Its protein is CASSYIGQGARTF.

The V call is TRBV27, the J call TRBJ1-1, with D tentatively TRBD1 (5 bases). Trimming removed 5 bases from V and 1 base from J, with 5 bases in between. Germline assignment: CDR1 MNHEY and CDR2 SMNVEV (reference sequence). The CDR3 spans 12 residues. The CDR3 region is CASSDRNTEAFF. DNA for the CDR3: TGTGCCAGCAGTGACAGGAACACTGAAGCTTTCTTT.

The rearrangement links TRBV2 to TRBJ2-6; D unresolved. V dropped 7 bases and J dropped 1 base, with 11 bases sitting between them. CDR1 is SNHLY and CDR2 is FYNNEI in the germline V gene. The CDR3 totals 15 residues. CDR3 sequence (DNA): TGTGCCAGCAATCTGATGAGGTCTGGGGCCAACGTCCTGACTTTC. Amino acids: CASNLMRSGANVLTF.

This clone has only one observation. This chain links TRBV9 with TRBJ2-2, with TRBD2 matching over 13 bases. Trimming cost V 3 bases and J 5 bases; bases outside gene matches: 7. The CDR3 consists of 17 residues. Looked up from germline, CDR1 is SGDLS and CDR2 is YYNGEE. CDR3 sequence: CASSARTSGSATGELFF. CDR3 nucleotides: TGTGCCAGCAGCGCGAGGACTAGCGGGAGTGCGACCGGGGAGCTGTTTTTT. Filled out from reference TRBV9 and TRBJ2-2, the complete variable domain reads DSGVTQTPKHLITATGQRVTLRCSPRSGDLSVYWYQQSLDQGLQFLIQYYNGEERAKGNILERFSAQQFPDLHSELNLSSLELGDSALYFCASSARTSGSATGELFFGEGSRLTVL.

This clone came up a few times. The chain combines TRBV19 with TRBJ1-5, with D perhaps TRBD1 (5 bases). The V end lost 2 bases, the J end lost 5 bases, and 10 bases lay between the germline ends. CDR3 size: 14 residues. Germline CDR1 is LNHDA and CDR2 is SQIVND (reference sequence). CDR3 sequence reads: CASSIQGIDQPQHF. Here the CDR3 DNA reads TGTGCCAGTAGTATACAGGGCATAGATCAGCCCCAGCATTTT.

The chain employs TRBV6-5 and TRBJ2-1; 7 positions agree with TRBD2. The CDR3 loop spans 15 amino acids. Looked up from germline, CDR1 is MNHEY and CDR2 is SVGAGI. J was trimmed by 0 bases and V by 6 bases; bases with no gene match: 5. CDR3 sequence (DNA): TGTGCCAGCAGCTCTAGCGGAGTCTCCTACAATGAGCAGTTCTTC. It is translated as CASSSSGVSYNEQFF.

This clone was seen once. The chain joins TRBV7-9 to TRBJ2-1; 7 bases are shared with TRBD2. V dropped 4 bases and J dropped 2; count of bases not matched to a gene: 11. In germline, CDR1 is SEHNR, CDR2 FQNEAQ (reference sequence). CDR3 length: 17 residues. CDR3 protein: CASSSTGTSEPYNEQFF. The CDR3 DNA sequence: TGTGCCAGCAGCTCTACCGGTACTAGCGAACCCTACAATGAGCAGTTCTTC.

The CDR3, as DNA: TGTGCCAGCCAGCCGGCGGGTTACAATGAGCAGTTCTTC. Protein: CASQPAGYNEQFF. V gene TRBV7-9 combines with J gene TRBJ2-1; a weak D match, TRBD2 (5 bases). With 8 bases removed from V and 4 bases from J, the gap between germline ends came to 12 bases. The CDR3 consists of 13 residues. Germline values: CDR1 SEHNR, CDR2 FQNEAQ (reference sequence).

V gene TRBV9 combines with J gene TRBJ2-7; 9 positions agree with TRBD1. From germline, CDR1 is SGDLS and CDR2 YYNGEE. CDR3 length: 14 residues. The ends lost 3 bases at V and 5 bases at J; junction bases unmatched: 6. This CDR3 is CASSASGTGNEQYF. CDR3 coding DNA: TGTGCCAGCAGCGCCTCCGGGACAGGGAACGAGCAGTACTTC.

V and J are TRBV5-8 and TRBJ2-7; tentative D call: TRBD1 (6 bases). CDR3 length: 14 residues. Germline loops: CDR1 SGHTS, CDR2 YDEGEE. V was trimmed by 3 bases and J by 6 bases, leaving 16 bases between them. DNA of the CDR3: TGTGCCAGCAGCTCCGGGACCCAGGGGAGCGAGCAGTACTTC. This gives the protein CASSSGTQGSEQYF. The whole variable domain, remainder taken from reference TRBV5-8 and TRBJ2-7, is EAGVTQSPTHLIKTRGQQATLRCSPISGHTSVYWYQQALGLGLQFLLWYDEGEERNRGNFPPRFSGRQFPNYSSELNVNALELEDSALYLCASSSGTQGSEQYFGPGTRLTVT.

This clone was seen ten or more times. The chain combines TRBV21-1 with TRBJ2-5; no check of the table's D call, TRBD2, against the DNA was made. TRBV21-1 is tagged as a pseudogene. The CDR3 is 17 amino acids. This CDR3 is CASSKRRAREVQETQYF. In DNA form, the CDR3 reads TGTGCCAGCAGCAAACGTCGAGCCCGCGAGGTCCAAGAGACCCAGTACTTC.

This rearrangement joins TRBV11-3 to TRBJ1-6; D is undetermined. V lost 5 bases, J lost 8 bases, and 10 bases lay in between. The CDR3 sequence is 13 residues long. From germline, CDR1 is SGHNT and CDR2 YENEEA. In nucleotides, the CDR3 is TGTGCCAGCAGCCTTTACAGCCATTCACCCCTCCACTTT. Amino acid sequence: CASSLYSHSPLHF.

In its sample, this clone was seen once. This rearrangement joins TRBV20-1 to TRBJ2-1; 9 bases are a match to TRBD2. There are 15 residues in the CDR3. Unmatched junction bases numbered 5, after V lost 3 bases and J lost 2 bases. In germline, CDR1 is DFQATT, CDR2 SNEGSKA (reference sequence). CDR3 nucleotide sequence: TGCAGTGCTAGTGAGACTAGCGGTGCCTACAATGAGCAGTTCTTC. It codes for CSASETSGAYNEQFF.